This T cell receptor beta chain came from a study of T-cell memory formation after mild COVID-19. Study findings and constraints: Clones that got smaller from day 15 to 85 had even CD4/CD8, while clones growing later tipped toward CD4+.

TCR alpha and TCR beta cDNA libraries carrying sample barcodes and UMIs came from 5'RACE with constant-segment primers. A single record per CDR3 protein comes from TCRdb applying MiXCR to the 5' RACE reads. The data contain roughly 450,000 distinct CDR3 sequences, about 20% of them seen just once; the ten biggest clones take up roughly 21%. In the case of this clonotype: As yet, its antigen is unknown.

The CDR3 is 16 residues long. Germline CDR1 reads KGHDR; CDR2 reads SFDVKD. V was trimmed by 6 bases and J by 2 bases, leaving 17 bases between them. The receptor comes from a man aged 18 to 30 who had mild COVID-19 (a few samples of this study predate the infection). Cell type and time point are not known. The chain is built from TRBV24-1 and TRBJ2-3; the D gene is possibly TRBD1 (5 bases). Sequenced material: PBMCs or a T cell subset sorted from them (not recorded which). Here the CDR3 DNA reads TGTGCCACCAGTACTACCAGACAGTTCGTCACAGATACGCAGTATTTT. Its protein product is CATSTTRQFVTDTQYF.